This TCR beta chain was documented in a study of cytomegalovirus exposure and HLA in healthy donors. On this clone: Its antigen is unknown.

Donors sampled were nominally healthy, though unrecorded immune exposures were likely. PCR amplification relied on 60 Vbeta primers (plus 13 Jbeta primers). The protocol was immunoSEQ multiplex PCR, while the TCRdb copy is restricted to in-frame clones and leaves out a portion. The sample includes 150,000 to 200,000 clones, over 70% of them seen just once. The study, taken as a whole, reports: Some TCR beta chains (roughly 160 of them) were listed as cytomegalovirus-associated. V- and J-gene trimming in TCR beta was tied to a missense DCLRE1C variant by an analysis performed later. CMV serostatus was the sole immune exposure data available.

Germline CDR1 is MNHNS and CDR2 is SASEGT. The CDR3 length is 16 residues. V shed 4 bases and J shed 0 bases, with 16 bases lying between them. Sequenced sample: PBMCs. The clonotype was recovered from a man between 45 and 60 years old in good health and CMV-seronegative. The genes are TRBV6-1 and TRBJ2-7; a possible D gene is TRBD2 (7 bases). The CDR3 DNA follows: TGTGCCAGCAGTGCATGGGGAGGGGGAAGCTCCTACGAGCAGTACTTC. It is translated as CASSAWGGGSSYEQYF.